This T cell receptor (beta chain) was found in a study of control samples from healthy donors and cancer patients. This CDR3 is 15 amino acids long. The germline V gene encodes CDR1 LGHNA and CDR2 YNFKEQ. After removal of 4 bases from V and 6 bases from J, the junction contained 5 bases not matched to a gene. Here immunoSEQ multiplex PCR was the method, and the copy in TCRdb shows in-frame clones only, minus some. The data contain 150,000 to 200,000 clones, 90% to 95% of them singletons. This TCR was recovered from a woman in her 30s in good health. Specimen: blood. The chain employs TRBV4-2 and TRBJ2-1; TRBD2 agrees at 11 bases. CDR3 in DNA: TGTGCCAGCAGCCGGGGGACTAGCGGACCCAATGAGCAGTTCTTC. Amino acid sequence: CASSRGTSGPNEQFF.